Detailed here is one TCR beta chain. Its cognate antigen has yet to be identified. Per-nucleotide qualities are absent, and no much larger clonotype sits a single base away. The High Capacity cDNA Reverse Transcription Kit was used to reverse transcribe all of the isolated RNA, meaning that expressed TCRB transcripts were what got sequenced. Deep immunoSEQ sequencing was applied to naive, central memory and regulatory T cell samples, giving an average of around 3.8 million total reads per sample. Sorted cells were lysed in RLT buffer and RNA was extracted with DNase-treated RNeasy Micro or Mini kits, depending on cell number. Each cell subset was processed on its own to prevent cross-contamination, while patient and healthy donor samples were processed together. TCRB sequences were amplified from cDNA with the immunoSEQ multiplex PCR, producing 87-bp fragments spanning the CDR3 region. Amplicons were sequenced on the Illumina HiSeq platform. The published analysis was carried out like this. Synthetic template baselines were used to correct PCR bias computationally, reads within Hamming distance 2 were collapsed, and singletons that could not be merged were discarded. Reads were aligned against IMGT so that V, D and J genes, CDR3 length and insertions or deletions at six rearrangement sites could be assigned. Within each subset, clonotype counts were normalized to sorted cell number, and only after that were true diversity and Gini coefficients computed with the tcR R package. The overlap coefficient, calculated on TCRB nucleotide sequences, was used to measure repertoire sharing. As a proxy for the pre-selection repertoire, out-of-frame TCRB sequences from naive cells were analyzed. Entries here come from immuneACCESS through TCRdb and include only in-frame sequences with V and J called. Some clones fail to appear in such tables; in the studies checked, an unresolved V gene covers under half of the shortfall, and the cause of the remainder is unknown. That table furnishes V, J and clone size, whereas the DNA furnished D and trimming. The sample yields 250,000 to 300,000 clones; around 24% were counted once. The ten largest make up roughly 0.011% of the sample.

Each donor gave one peripheral blood draw, averaging roughly 0.11 L, which was collected into heparinised tubes. A BD FACSAria II and a panel including CD45RO, CCR7, CD25, CD127, CD95 and CD27 were used to sort naive, central memory, regulatory and stem cell-like memory CD4+ T cells. Every sorted population had a purity above 95%. Right away, PBMCs were isolated by Lymphoprep density gradient centrifugation and were stained directly, with no culture step. Samples were stained and sorted in pairs, with one healthy donor and one patient per experiment, so that batch effects were minimized. These data belong to a study of beta chain features in type 1 diabetes (dated by TCRdb to 2016 to 2019). Regarding the study in general: Mean age, gender distribution, total cell number and subset yield did not differ between patients and healthy donors. A total of roughly 100 million sorted cells were examined across all samples, and the number of cells per subset was strongly correlated with RNA yield. The study compared the TCRB repertoires of sorted circulating CD4+ T cell subsets in recently diagnosed type 1 diabetes patients with those in matched healthy donors. Regulatory and stem cell-like memory subsets were obtained from only 8 patients and roughly 8 healthy donors, while naive and central memory subsets were obtained from all 30 or so donors. The study at large found these results: Type 1 diabetes patients showed a moderate but significant shortening of TCRB CDR3 length in all four CD4+ subsets. The naive, central memory and regulatory TCRB repertoires appeared to resemble one another more closely among patients than among healthy donors. Patients with type 1 diabetes made fewer insertions and deleted more nucleotides at VDJ recombination sites, implying thymic rearrangement abnormalities. Because cDNA was sequenced instead of genomic DNA, activated cells with high expression could be over-represented, although the groups did not differ in activation or CD3 levels. Shorter templates might be favored by PCR, yet because patient and control samples were amplified and corrected together, any such skew would affect both groups equally. HLA sub-analyses involved small numbers of individuals, so any influence of HLA type on TCRB rearrangement remained unresolved.

V sheds 3 bases and J sheds 4 bases, leaving 9 bases between their ends. The CDR1 and CDR2 encoded by the germline V gene (reference sequence) are GTSNPN and SVGIG. The CDR3 numbers 12 residues from cysteine through phenylalanine. The read is trimmed to its CDR3 DNA, 36 bases read in frame from base 1. The origin of this receptor is a woman aged 25-40 years with type 1 diabetes. The sequenced sample was naive CD4+ T cells from blood. The label giving this sample's cell subset or site can be read as: true naive CD4+ T cells. The chain links TRBV30 with TRBJ1-2; a tentative D call is TRBD1 (6 bases match). This receptor carries the CDR3 CAWSGQPYGYTF. The DNA sequence follows: TGTGCCTGGAGCGGACAGCCCTATGGCTACACCTTC. This CDR3, with the reference TRBV30 and TRBJ1-2 proteins standing in past its ends, gives the full variable domain SQTIHQWPATLVQPVGSPLSLECTVEGTSNPNLYWYRQAAGRGLQLLFYSVGIGQISSEVPQNLSASRPQDRQFILSSKKLLLSDSGFYLCAWSGQPYGYTFGSGTRLTVV.